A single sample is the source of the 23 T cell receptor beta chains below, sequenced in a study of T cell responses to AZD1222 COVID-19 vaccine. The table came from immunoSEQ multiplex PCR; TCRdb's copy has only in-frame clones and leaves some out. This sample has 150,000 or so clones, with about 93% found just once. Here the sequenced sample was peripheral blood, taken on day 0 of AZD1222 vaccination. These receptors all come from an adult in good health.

The CDR3 reads CASSRGQKQETQYF. In DNA form, the CDR3 reads TGTGCCAGCTCACGTGGGCAGAAACAAGAGACCCAGTACTTC. V and J are TRBV18 and TRBJ2-5; no firm D call. V gave up 4 bases and J gave up 2 bases, with 11 bases separating them. Germline V gene data show CDR1 as KGHSH and CDR2 as LQKENI. The CDR3 has 14 amino acids.

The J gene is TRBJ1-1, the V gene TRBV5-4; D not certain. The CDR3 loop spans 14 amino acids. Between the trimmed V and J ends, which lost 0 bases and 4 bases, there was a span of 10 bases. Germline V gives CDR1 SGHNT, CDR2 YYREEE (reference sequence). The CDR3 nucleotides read TGTGCCAGCAGCTTGGCCGCTGGGGTCACTGAAGCTTTCTTT. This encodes CASSLAAGVTEAFF.

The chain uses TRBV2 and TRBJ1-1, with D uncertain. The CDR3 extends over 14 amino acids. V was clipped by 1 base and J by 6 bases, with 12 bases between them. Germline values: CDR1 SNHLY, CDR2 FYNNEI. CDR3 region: CASSEGKGIAEAFF. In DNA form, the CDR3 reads TGTGCCAGCAGTGAAGGAAAGGGTATCGCTGAAGCTTTCTTT. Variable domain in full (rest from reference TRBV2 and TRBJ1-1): EPEVTQTPSHQVTQMGQEVILRCVPISNHLYFYWYRQILGQKVEFLVSFYNNEISEKSEIFDDQFSVERPDGSNFTLKIRSTKLEDSAMYFCASSEGKGIAEAFFGQGTRLTVV.

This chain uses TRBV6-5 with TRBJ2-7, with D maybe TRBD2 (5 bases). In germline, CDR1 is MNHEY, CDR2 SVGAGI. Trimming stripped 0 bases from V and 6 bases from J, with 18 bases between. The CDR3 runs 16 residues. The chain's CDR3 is CASSYSMAGDSVEQYF. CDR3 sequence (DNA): TGTGCCAGCAGTTACTCGATGGCCGGGGATAGCGTCGAGCAGTACTTC.

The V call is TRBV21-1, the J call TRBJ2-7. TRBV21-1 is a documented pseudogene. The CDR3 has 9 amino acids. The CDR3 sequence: CASEGEQYF. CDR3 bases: TGTGCCAGCGAAGGCGAGCAGTACTTC.

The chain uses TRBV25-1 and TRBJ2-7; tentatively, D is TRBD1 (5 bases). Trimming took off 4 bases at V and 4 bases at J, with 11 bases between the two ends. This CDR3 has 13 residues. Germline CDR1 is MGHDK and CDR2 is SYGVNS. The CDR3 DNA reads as TGTGCCAGCAGTGGGAGTACAGGTTACGAGCAGTACTTC. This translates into CASSGSTGYEQYF.

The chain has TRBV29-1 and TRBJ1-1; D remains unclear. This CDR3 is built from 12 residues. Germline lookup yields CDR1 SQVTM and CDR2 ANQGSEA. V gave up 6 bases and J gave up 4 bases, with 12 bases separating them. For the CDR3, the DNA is TGCAGCGTGTACCGGGTCGGCACTGAAGCTTTCTTT. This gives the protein CSVYRVGTEAFF.

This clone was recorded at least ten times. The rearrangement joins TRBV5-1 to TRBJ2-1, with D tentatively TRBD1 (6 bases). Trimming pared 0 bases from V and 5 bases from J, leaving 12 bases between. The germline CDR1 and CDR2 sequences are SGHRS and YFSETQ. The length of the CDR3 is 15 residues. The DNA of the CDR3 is TGCGCCAGCAGCTTGGGCGACAGGACCAACAATGAGCAGTTCTTC. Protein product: CASSLGDRTNNEQFF. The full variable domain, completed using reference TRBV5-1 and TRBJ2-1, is KAGVTQTPRYLIKTRGQQVTLSCSPISGHRSVSWYQQTPGQGLQFLFEYFSETQRNKGNFPGRFSGRQFSNSRSEMNVSTLELGDSALYLCASSLGDRTNNEQFFGPGTRLTVL.

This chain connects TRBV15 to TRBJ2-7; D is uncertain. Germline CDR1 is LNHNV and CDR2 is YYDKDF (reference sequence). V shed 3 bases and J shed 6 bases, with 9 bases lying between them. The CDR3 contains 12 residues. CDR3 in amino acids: CATSRSRSEQYF. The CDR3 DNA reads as TGTGCCACCAGCAGGTCCCGATCCGAGCAGTACTTC.

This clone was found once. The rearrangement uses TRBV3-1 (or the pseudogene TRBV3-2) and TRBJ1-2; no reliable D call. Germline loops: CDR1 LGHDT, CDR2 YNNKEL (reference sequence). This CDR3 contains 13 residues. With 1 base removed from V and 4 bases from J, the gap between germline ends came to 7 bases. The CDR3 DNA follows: TGTGCCAGCAGCCAAGGCCCCATCTATGGCTACACCTTC. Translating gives CASSQGPIYGYTF.

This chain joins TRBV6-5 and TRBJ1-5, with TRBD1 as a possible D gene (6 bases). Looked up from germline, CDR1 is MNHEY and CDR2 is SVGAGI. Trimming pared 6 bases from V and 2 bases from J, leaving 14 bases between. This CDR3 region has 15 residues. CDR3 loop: CASRTQGSGNQPQHF. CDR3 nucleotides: TGTGCCAGCAGGACCCAGGGGTCGGGCAATCAGCCCCAGCATTTT.

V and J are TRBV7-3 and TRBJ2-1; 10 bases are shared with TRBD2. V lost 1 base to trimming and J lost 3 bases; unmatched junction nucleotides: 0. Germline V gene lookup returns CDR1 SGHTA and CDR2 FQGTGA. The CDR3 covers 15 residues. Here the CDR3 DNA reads TGTGCCAGCAGCTTAATAGCGGGAGGCTACAATGAGCAGTTCTTC. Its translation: CASSLIAGGYNEQFF.

The CDR3 spells CSVEDQDRSYEQYF. The CDR3 DNA follows: TGCAGCGTTGAAGATCAGGACAGATCCTACGAGCAGTACTTC. This chain joins TRBV29-1 and TRBJ2-7, with D possibly being TRBD1 (6 bases). The germline V gene has CDR1 SQVTM and CDR2 ANQGSEA. This CDR3 has 14 amino acids. Trimming took 0 bases from V and 1 from J, leaving 10 bases between them.

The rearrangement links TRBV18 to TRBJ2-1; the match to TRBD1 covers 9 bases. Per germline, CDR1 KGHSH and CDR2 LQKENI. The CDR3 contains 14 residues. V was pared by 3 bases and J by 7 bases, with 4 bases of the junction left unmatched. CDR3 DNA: TGTGCCAGCTCACCCGACAGGGGGAGGAATGAGCAGTTCTTC. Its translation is CASSPDRGRNEQFF.

The CDR3 region has the DNA TGTGCCAGCTCCACTTCCGGGGAAGGGGATGAAAAACTGTTTTTT. Protein: CASSTSGEGDEKLFF. The chain has TRBV18 and TRBJ1-4; perhaps TRBD1 as D (5 bases). CDR1 and CDR2 (germline): KGHSH, LQKENI. V lost 6 bases, J lost 6 bases, and 17 bases lay in between. This CDR3 has 15 amino acids. The full variable domain, its missing parts supplied by reference TRBV18 and TRBJ1-4, is NAGVMQNPRHLVRRRGQEARLRCSPMKGHSHVYWYRQLPEEGLKFMVYLQKENIIDESGMPKERFSAEFPKEGPSILRIQQVVRGDSAAYFCASSTSGEGDEKLFFGSGTQLSVL.

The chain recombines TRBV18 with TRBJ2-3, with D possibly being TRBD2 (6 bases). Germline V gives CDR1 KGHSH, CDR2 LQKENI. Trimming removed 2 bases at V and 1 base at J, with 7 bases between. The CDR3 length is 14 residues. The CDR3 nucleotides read TGTGCCAGCTCACCATGGGGGGGCACAGATACGCAGTATTTT. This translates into CASSPWGGTDTQYF.

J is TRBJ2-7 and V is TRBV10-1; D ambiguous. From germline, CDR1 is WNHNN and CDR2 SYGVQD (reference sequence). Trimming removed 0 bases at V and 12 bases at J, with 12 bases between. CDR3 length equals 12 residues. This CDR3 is CASSESTGPRYF. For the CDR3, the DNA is TGCGCCAGCAGTGAGTCGACCGGGCCTCGGTACTTC.

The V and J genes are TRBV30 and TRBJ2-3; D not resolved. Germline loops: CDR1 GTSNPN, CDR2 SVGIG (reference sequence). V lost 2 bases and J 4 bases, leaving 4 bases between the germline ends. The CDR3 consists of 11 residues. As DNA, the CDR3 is TGTGCCTGGAGTCGGGCAGATACGCAGTATTTT. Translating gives CAWSRADTQYF.

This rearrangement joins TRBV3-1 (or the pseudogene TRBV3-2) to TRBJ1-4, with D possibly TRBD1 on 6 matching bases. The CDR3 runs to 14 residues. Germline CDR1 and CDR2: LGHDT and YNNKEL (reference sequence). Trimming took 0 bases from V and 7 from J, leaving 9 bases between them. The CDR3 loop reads CASSQEGAGEKLFF. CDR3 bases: TGTGCCAGCAGCCAAGAGGGGGCTGGTGAAAAACTGTTTTTT.

The CDR3 reads CASSRPPGGPSGNTIYF. The CDR3 nucleotides read TGTGCCAGCAGCCGGCCCCCCGGGGGTCCCTCTGGAAACACCATATATTTT. The J gene is TRBJ1-3, the V gene TRBV7-9, with a tentative D call TRBD1 (5 bases). V was cut by 5 bases and J by 0 bases, with 17 bases left in between. This CDR3 spans 17 amino acids. Germline CDR1 is SEHNR and CDR2 is FQNEAQ (reference sequence).

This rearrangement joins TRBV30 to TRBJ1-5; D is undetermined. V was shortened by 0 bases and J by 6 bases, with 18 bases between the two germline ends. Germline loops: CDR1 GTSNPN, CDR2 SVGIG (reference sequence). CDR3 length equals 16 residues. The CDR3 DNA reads TGTGCCTGGAGTGTAGCTGGCAGGTCCTACCGTCAGCCCCAGCATTTT. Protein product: CAWSVAGRSYRQPQHF.

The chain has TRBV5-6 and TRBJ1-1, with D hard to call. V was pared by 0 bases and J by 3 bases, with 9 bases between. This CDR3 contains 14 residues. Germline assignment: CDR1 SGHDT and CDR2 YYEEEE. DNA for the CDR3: TGTGCCAGCAGCTTGGGCAGAACGGACACTGAAGCTTTCTTT. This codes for CASSLGRTDTEAFF.

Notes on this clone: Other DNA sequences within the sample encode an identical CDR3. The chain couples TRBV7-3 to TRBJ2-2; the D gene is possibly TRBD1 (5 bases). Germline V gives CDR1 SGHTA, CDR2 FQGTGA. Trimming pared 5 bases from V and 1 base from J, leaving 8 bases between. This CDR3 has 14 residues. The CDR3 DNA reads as TGTGCCAGCAGCCGACAGCAGAACACCGGGGAGCTGTTTTTT. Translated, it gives CASSRQQNTGELFF.